The T cell receptor (beta chain) under discussion was sequenced for a study of shared clonotypes between healthy human individuals. Only in-frame clones appear in the TCRdb table, and some are missing; sequencing was by immunoSEQ multiplex PCR. The table has millions of clones, 85% to 95% seen once. On this clone: Its antigen is unknown. Other nucleotide sequences from this sample produce the same CDR3.

This CDR3 is built from 14 residues. Trimming pared 1 base from V and 1 base from J, leaving 5 bases between. The germline gives CDR1 LNHNV, CDR2 YYDKDF (reference sequence). Study-level results: Among donors, clonotype sharing was expected to be affected by sequencing depth. When compared with the clonotypes that were shared by all four sorted-subset donors, the non-shared clonotypes turned out to have lower generation probabilities.

Material for sequencing was naive CD4+ T cells from PBMCs. Described subset: CD45RA+ positively selected. The chain has TRBV15 and TRBJ1-5; no clear D. The origin of this receptor is a man aged 18 to 30 in good health. Some clones in this sample may be carry-over from other donors' samples. CDR3 nucleotides: TGTGCCACCAGCAGAGTGCAGAGCAATCAGCCCCAGCATTTT. Translating it yields CATSRVQSNQPQHF.